The 28 T cell receptor beta chains below come from one sample, sequenced in a study of cytomegalovirus exposure and HLA in healthy donors. This table comes from immunoSEQ multiplex PCR, and its TCRdb copy is limited to in-frame clones, with some not included. The data hold 100,000 or so clones, with roughly 87% observed a single time. The sequenced sample consisted of PBMCs. The receptors originated from a man between 18 and 29 years old in good health and CMV-seropositive.

V usage is TRBV27 and J usage is TRBJ2-1, with 15 nucleotides matching TRBD2. Germline trimming cut 2 bases from V and 4 bases from J; bases unmatched to any gene: 9. Germline loops: CDR1 MNHEY, CDR2 SMNVEV (reference sequence). This CDR3 has 19 amino acids. The CDR3 coding sequence is TGTGCCAGCAGTTTAAAGACTGGGACTAGCGGGAGGTATTACAATGAGCAGTTCTTC. Translating it yields CASSLKTGTSGRYYNEQFF.

This chain joins TRBV7-9 and TRBJ1-4; tentative D call: TRBD1 (5 bases). Germline values: CDR1 SEHNR, CDR2 FQNEAQ (reference sequence). V lost 1 base to trimming and J lost 4 bases, with 7 bases between them. The CDR3 is 14 amino acids. The CDR3 protein is CASSLGQLNEKLFF. The CDR3, as DNA: TGTGCCAGCAGCTTAGGACAGCTTAATGAAAAACTGTTTTTT.

This chain uses TRBV19 with TRBJ2-1, with 10 bases matching TRBD2. This CDR3 contains 15 residues. The J segment lost 2 bases and the V segment lost 6 bases, leaving 4 bases of the junction unmatched. The germline V gene encodes CDR1 LNHDA and CDR2 SQIVND (reference sequence). CDR3 nucleotides: TGTGCCAGTAGAGCTAGCGGGGGTGCCTACAATGAGCAGTTCTTC. Translation gives CASRASGGAYNEQFF.

This clone was seen just once. The rearrangement links TRBV6-1 to TRBJ2-1; 12 bases map to TRBD2. In germline, CDR1 is MNHNS, CDR2 SASEGT. CDR3 size: 15 residues. V was clipped by 5 bases and J by 3 bases; unmatched bases: 2. The CDR3 reads CASSSGLAGYNEQFF. The DNA of the CDR3 is TGTGCCAGCAGTTCGGGACTAGCGGGCTACAATGAGCAGTTCTTC.

This clone is a singleton in its sample. This sequence joins TRBV7-2 and TRBJ1-5; D perhaps matches TRBD1 (6 bases). This CDR3 region has 15 residues. Trimming took off 5 bases at V and 1 base at J, with 12 bases between the two ends. CDR1 is SGHTA, CDR2 FQGNSA, per germline. The CDR3 here is CASSPTDRSNQPQHF. The DNA of the CDR3 is TGTGCCAGCAGCCCAACCGACAGGAGCAATCAGCCCCAGCATTTT.

The chain combines TRBV2 with TRBJ2-1; 10 bases fit TRBD2. The CDR3 totals 15 residues. The V segment lost 6 bases and the J segment 3 bases; nucleotides outside the gene matches: 5. Germline-derived CDR1 and CDR2 are SNHLY and FYNNEI. The CDR3 region is CASRAGTSVYNEQFF. In DNA form, the CDR3 reads TGTGCCAGCAGGGCCGGGACTAGCGTCTACAATGAGCAGTTCTTC.

This chain connects TRBV4-1 to TRBJ2-7; 13 bases line up with TRBD2. The CDR3 runs to 15 residues. V lost 0 bases, J lost 5 bases, and 1 base stayed unmatched. Germline lookup yields CDR1 MGHRA and CDR2 YSYEKL. CDR3 residues: CASSQDTSGGDEQYF. The CDR3, as DNA: TGCGCCAGCAGCCAAGACACTAGCGGGGGGGACGAGCAGTACTTC.

The chain is built from TRBV13 and TRBJ1-2, with 7 bases that match TRBD1. The germline CDR1 and CDR2 sequences are PRHDT and FYEKMQ (reference sequence). Trimming at V came to 5 bases and at J to 7 bases, leaving 4 bases not matched to a gene. The CDR3 contains 12 residues. The CDR3 DNA follows: TGTGCCAGCAGCCGACAGGGATCTGGCTACACCTTC. Protein sequence: CASSRQGSGYTF.

This clone was observed a few times. This sample also contains other DNA sequences that code for the same CDR3. The J gene is TRBJ2-1, the V gene TRBV2, with D possibly being TRBD1 (6 bases). The germline V and J ends were trimmed by 3 bases and 4 bases, with 7 bases remaining between them. Germline values: CDR1 SNHLY, CDR2 FYNNEI. This CDR3 is built from 13 residues. The CDR3 nucleotides are TGTGCCAGCAGTGAGGGACAATACAATGAGCAGTTCTTC. Translated, it gives CASSEGQYNEQFF.

This chain links TRBV28 with TRBJ1-4; TRBD1 might be the D (5 bases). Per the germline V gene, CDR1 is MDHEN and CDR2 is SYDVKM. The V end lost 6 bases, the J end lost 7 bases, and 18 bases lay between the germline ends. The CDR3 extends over 15 amino acids. DNA for the CDR3: TGTGCCAGCAGATTTTCAGGGTATCGGAGTGAAAAACTGTTTTTT. It specifies CASRFSGYRSEKLFF.

The rearrangement links TRBV5-1 to TRBJ2-3; TRBD2 matches at 8 bases. Germline V gene lookup returns CDR1 SGHRS and CDR2 YFSETQ. With V trimmed by 8 bases and J by 0 bases, 5 bases remained unmatched. The CDR3 contains 14 residues. CDR3 nucleotides: TGCGCCAGTATAGCGGGACCAAGCACAGATACGCAGTATTTT. Its protein product is CASIAGPSTDTQYF.

This chain links TRBV5-1 with TRBJ2-5, with 10 bases matching TRBD1. With V trimmed by 4 bases and J by 3 bases, 3 bases remained unmatched. This CDR3 spans 14 amino acids. Per the germline V gene, CDR1 is SGHRS and CDR2 is YFSETQ. CDR3 nucleotides: TGCGCCAGCAGCACCGGACAGGGGGAAGAGACCCAGTACTTC. It specifies CASSTGQGEETQYF.

J is TRBJ2-1 and V is TRBV29-1; D not resolved. Germline CDR1 and CDR2: SQVTM and ANQGSEA. The length of the CDR3 is 12 residues. V lost 4 bases to trimming and J lost 5 bases, with 9 bases between them. The CDR3 nucleotides are TGCAGCGTTGTTACTGTAAACAATGAGCAGTTCTTC. It encodes CSVVTVNNEQFF.

J is TRBJ2-1 and V is TRBV6-1; the match to TRBD1 covers 7 bases. J lost 5 bases, V lost 2 bases, and 6 bases had no gene match. Germline values: CDR1 MNHNS, CDR2 SASEGT. The CDR3 covers 15 residues. The CDR3, as DNA: TGTGCCAGCAGTGAAAGACAGGGACGCAACAATGAGCAGTTCTTC. Its translation: CASSERQGRNNEQFF.

This clone was found once. This rearrangement joins TRBV28 to TRBJ2-1, with D possibly TRBD2 on 7 matching bases. Trimming removed 5 bases at V and 7 bases at J, with 15 bases between. This CDR3 has 14 residues. The V gene's germline CDR1 is MDHEN and CDR2 SYDVKM. CDR3 loop: CASSISGTPNEQFF. For the CDR3, the DNA is TGTGCCAGCAGTATAAGCGGGACACCGAATGAGCAGTTCTTC.

The rearrangement uses TRBV6-1 and TRBJ1-2; TRBD1 aligns across 12 bases. This CDR3 is 16 amino acids long. Trimming cost V 2 bases and J 7 bases; bases outside gene matches: 8. Germline lookup yields CDR1 MNHNS and CDR2 SASEGT. The DNA of the CDR3 is TGTGCCAGCAGTGAATTGACCGGGACAGGGGGCTCTGGCTACACCTTC. It encodes CASSELTGTGGSGYTF.

This chain connects TRBV6-1 to TRBJ1-5, with 7 bases aligning to TRBD1. The CDR3 has 14 amino acids. The germline V gene encodes CDR1 MNHNS and CDR2 SASEGT. V lost 6 bases and J lost 6; bases outside the gene matches: 8. The CDR3 protein is CASSATGFGQPQHF. CDR3 bases: TGTGCCAGCAGCGCGACAGGGTTTGGTCAGCCCCAGCATTTT.

The chain couples TRBV15 to TRBJ2-1; D may be TRBD1 (5 bases). Germline V lookup: CDR1 LNHNV, CDR2 YYDKDF (reference sequence). The CDR3 spans 14 residues. With 1 base removed from V and 9 bases from J, the gap between germline ends came to 13 bases. Here the CDR3 DNA reads TGTGCCACCAGCAGAGGCTTGGTTCAGGGTGAGCAGTTCTTC. The encoded protein is CATSRGLVQGEQFF. The full variable domain, completed using reference TRBV15 and TRBJ2-1, is DAMVIQNPRYQVTQFGKPVTLSCSQTLNHNVMYWYQQKSSQAPKLLFHYYDKDFNNEADTPDNFQSRRPNTSFCFLDIRSPGLGDTAMYLCATSRGLVQGEQFFGPGTRLTVL.

This clone has just one count. The gene calls are TRBV6-1 and TRBJ2-7; tentatively, D is TRBD1 (5 bases). The ends were cut back, 1 base at V and 2 bases at J, with 15 bases in the middle. This CDR3 comprises 16 residues. Germline V gene lookup returns CDR1 MNHNS and CDR2 SASEGT. The CDR3 here is CASSEGGALSPYEQYF. In nucleotides, the CDR3 is TGTGCCAGCAGTGAAGGGGGCGCTCTCTCCCCCTACGAGCAGTACTTC.

The chain carries TRBV7-8 and TRBJ2-4, with D unclear. The CDR3 extends over 15 amino acids. Germline V lookup: CDR1 SGHVS, CDR2 FQNEAQ. Trimming pared 1 base from V and 0 bases from J, leaving 7 bases between. The CDR3 spells CASSLGRLAKNIQYF. The CDR3 DNA follows: TGTGCCAGCAGCTTAGGGAGACTAGCCAAAAACATTCAGTACTTC.

The rearrangement links TRBV7-9 to TRBJ2-3; TRBD2 aligns across 12 bases. There are 15 residues in the CDR3. Germline CDR1 and CDR2: SEHNR and FQNEAQ (reference sequence). With V trimmed by 6 bases and J by 6 bases, 7 bases remained unmatched. This chain's CDR3 is CASSAGLAGTDTQYF. In DNA form, the CDR3 reads TGTGCCAGCAGTGCCGGACTAGCGGGAACTGATACGCAGTATTTT.

The chain couples TRBV7-3 to TRBJ2-3; D is possibly TRBD1 (6 bases). V lost 4 bases to trimming and J lost 1 base, with 12 bases between them. This CDR3 comprises 15 residues. Germline-derived CDR1 and CDR2 are SGHTA and FQGTGA. This chain's CDR3 is CASSYGGGRTDTQYF. The CDR3 region has the DNA TGTGCCAGCAGCTACGGTGGGGGCCGCACAGATACGCAGTATTTT.

The gene calls are TRBV2 and TRBJ2-7, with a possible D match to TRBD1 (6 bases). From germline, CDR1 is SNHLY and CDR2 FYNNEI. The CDR3 has 17 amino acids. V dropped 6 bases and J dropped 4 bases, with 25 bases sitting between them. The CDR3 loop reads CASSLHIRWTENYEQYF. The CDR3, as DNA: TGTGCCAGCAGCCTCCACATAAGGTGGACAGAAAATTACGAGCAGTACTTC.

The chain couples TRBV7-7 to TRBJ1-1, with D perhaps matching TRBD1 (6 bases). The ends were cut back, 4 bases at V and 4 bases at J, with 16 bases in the middle. The CDR3 has 15 residues. Germline assignment: CDR1 SSHAT and CDR2 FNYEAQ (reference sequence). CDR3 nucleotides: TGTGCCAGCAGCTCCCGAACAAACAGGGTCACTGAAGCTTTCTTT. The encoded protein is CASSSRTNRVTEAFF.

This clone showed up just once. The V gene is TRBV11-2, the J gene TRBJ1-5, with a possible D match to TRBD1 (5 bases). V lost 5 bases and J lost 4, with 15 bases in between. Germline-derived CDR1 and CDR2 are SGHAT and FQNNGV. The CDR3 sequence is 15 residues long. Here the CDR3 DNA reads TGTGCCAGCAGCCCCCCGCGGGGGGGAAATCAGCCCCAGCATTTT. Its protein product is CASSPPRGGNQPQHF. Full variable domain (rest looked up from reference TRBV11-2 and TRBJ1-5): EAGVAQSPRYKIIEKRQSVAFWCNPISGHATLYWYQQILGQGPKLLIQFQNNGVVDDSQLPKDRFSAERLKGVDSTLKIQPAKLEDSAVYLCASSPPRGGNQPQHFGDGTRLSIL.

V and J are TRBV7-2 and TRBJ1-1; TRBD1 agrees at 7 bases. This CDR3 region has 15 residues. CDR1 and CDR2 (germline): SGHTA, FQGNSA. Trimming cost V 5 bases and J 1 base; bases outside gene matches: 7. DNA of the CDR3: TGTGCCAGCAGCCCCTCCGGGACAGCGAACACTGAAGCTTTCTTT. This translates into CASSPSGTANTEAFF. Complete variable domain (other parts from reference TRBV7-2 and TRBJ1-1): GAGVSQSPSNKVTEKGKDVELRCDPISGHTALYWYRQSLGQGLEFLIYFQGNSAPDKSGLPSDRFSAERTGGSVSTLTIQRTQQEDSAVYLCASSPSGTANTEAFFGQGTRLTVV.

The V gene is TRBV6-6, the J gene TRBJ2-1; perhaps TRBD2 as D (6 bases). The V gene lost 6 bases and the J gene lost 9 bases, with 12 bases spanning the gap. Looked up from germline, CDR1 is MNHNY and CDR2 is SVGAGI (reference sequence). The CDR3 length is 12 residues. The CDR3 reads CASSLSGGEQFF. The CDR3 DNA reads as TGTGCCAGCAGCCTGTCCGGGGGTGAGCAGTTCTTC.

This clone was observed a handful of times. The chain joins TRBV9 to TRBJ2-7, with TRBD2 identical over 7 bases. CDR3 size: 14 residues. V gave up 4 bases and J gave up 6 bases; unmatched junction bases: 10. The germline V gene encodes CDR1 SGDLS and CDR2 YYNGEE. As DNA, the CDR3 is TGTGCCAGCAGCCGGGATTTGTGGGGGGGCGAGCAGTACTTC. Protein sequence: CASSRDLWGGEQYF.